This is a list of T cell receptor beta chains from one sample in a study of cytomegalovirus exposure and HLA in healthy donors. Generated by immunoSEQ multiplex PCR, the TCRdb table keeps only in-frame clones and is missing some. Counted here are about 150,000 clones, around 75% occurring once; the ten biggest clones make up roughly 1.8%. Sequenced material: PBMCs. The receptors were sampled from a middle-aged woman in good health and CMV-seronegative. Each CDR3 is given without its conserved first and last residue. The D gene is left open where the match is weak.

TRBV5-4,TRBD1,TRBJ2-1,ASSSPGGSYNEQF
TRBV5-4,NA,TRBJ2-7,ASSLGQTSSYEQY
TRBV6-1,NA,TRBJ2-7,ASSEGLAETYEQY
TRBV2,TRBD1,TRBJ1-2,ASSAGQVDGYT
TRBV7-2,NA,TRBJ1-2,ASSLLGDRGYGYT
TRBV5-5,NA,TRBJ2-2,ASSSYTGELF
TRBV19,TRBD2,TRBJ2-1,ASSKSPSGRYNEQF
TRBV19,NA,TRBJ2-1,ASHSRTVSNEQF
TRBV5-1,TRBD1,TRBJ1-2,ASSWGQGDGYT
TRBV6-5,NA,TRBJ2-7,ASSYSQAKTYEQY
TRBV27,NA,TRBJ2-7,ASSFRSSYEQY
TRBV5-1,NA,TRBJ2-3,ASSRSAPGRDTQY
TRBV16,NA,TRBJ1-6,ASSHGRVNSPLH
TRBV6-1,TRBD2,TRBJ2-1,AIRKGLAGGNEQF
TRBV7-5,NA,TRBJ2-3,VRSLAGQGISDTQY
TRBV7-9,TRBD1,TRBJ2-7,ASSPGQGGEQY
TRBV19,NA,TRBJ1-1,ASRVRDLNTEAF
TRBV2,TRBD1,TRBJ1-2,ASSGTGVRYGYT
TRBV28,TRBD1,TRBJ1-2,ASSFTGAPNSYGYP
TRBV16,TRBD1,TRBJ1-1,ASSPTPGQGPRSTEAF
TRBV5-6,NA,TRBJ1-3,ASILLPWVGGG
TRBV6-1,NA,TRBJ1-1,ATAGPISGAF
TRBV19,NA,TRBJ2-1,ASSGSVSYNEQF
TRBV5-1,TRBD2,TRBJ2-2,ASSLRTSGNTGELF
TRBV7-7,TRBD2,TRBJ2-5,ASSTWTSGGGGETQY
TRBV13,TRBD1,TRBJ2-7,ASRLPGQGAEQY
TRBV4-1,NA,TRBJ2-7,ASSQVGALLEQY
TRBV6-1,NA,TRBJ1-6,ASNLNGDSPLH
TRBV5-1,NA,TRBJ1-2,ASSLGASLGYGYT
TRBV15,NA,TRBJ1-5,ATSRDRGQPQH
TRBV19,TRBD2,TRBJ2-7,ASSQRGRGYEQY
TRBV30,NA,TRBJ1-2,AWSVQGGYGYT
TRBV18,NA,TRBJ2-7,ASSPAGKYEQY
TRBV7-9,TRBD1,TRBJ1-6,ASSPQGDLGNSPLH
TRBV1,NA,TRBJ2-3,TSSTSGRGENTQY
TRBV19,NA,TRBJ1-2,ASSTLQRDYGYT
TRBV7-9,NA,TRBJ1-1,ASSQPTSGLEAF
TRBV4-2,NA,TRBJ2-3,ASSQEGGGGSTDTQY
TRBV10-3,NA,TRBJ1-1,ASSEPRNMNTEAF
TRBV5-1,TRBD2,TRBJ2-3,ASSVDSGRSTDTQY